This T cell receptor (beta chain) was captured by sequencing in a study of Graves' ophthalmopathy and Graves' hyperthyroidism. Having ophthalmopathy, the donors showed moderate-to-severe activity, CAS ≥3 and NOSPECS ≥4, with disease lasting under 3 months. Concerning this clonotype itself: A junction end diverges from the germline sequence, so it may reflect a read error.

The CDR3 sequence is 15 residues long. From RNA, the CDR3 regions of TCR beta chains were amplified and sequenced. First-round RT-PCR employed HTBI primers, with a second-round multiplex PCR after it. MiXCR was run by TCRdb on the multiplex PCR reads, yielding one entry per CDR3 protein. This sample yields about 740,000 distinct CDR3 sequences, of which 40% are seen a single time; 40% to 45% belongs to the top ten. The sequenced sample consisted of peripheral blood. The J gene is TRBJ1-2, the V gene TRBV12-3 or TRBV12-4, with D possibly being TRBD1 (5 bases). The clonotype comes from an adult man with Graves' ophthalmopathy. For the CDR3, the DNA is TGTGCCAGCAGTTTAGGTTCGAGCAGGGACCATGGCCACACCTTC. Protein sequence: CASSLGSSRDHGHTF.